A single sample is the source of the 15 T cell receptor beta chains below, sequenced in a study of shared clonotypes between healthy human individuals (TCRdb year 2020). The library was built by means of the immunoSEQ multiplex PCR assay. The clones in this table, taken by TCRdb from immuneACCESS, are in-frame only. Not every clone is retained; where verified, under half of the shortfall comes from an unresolved V gene, and the cause of the rest is unknown. The sample table contains some 2,000,000 clones; only one count was recorded for about 95% of them. The ten largest make up 0.1% to 0.15% of the sample. The sample taken for sequencing was naive CD4+ T cells sorted from blood. In the paper's terms, the cell subset or site label means: CD45RA+ positively selected. These receptors all come from a man younger than 35 in good health.

The chain links TRBV7-2 to TRBJ2-7; 8 bases match TRBD1. Germline V gives CDR1 SGHTA, CDR2 FQGNSA. V lost 2 bases, J lost 6 bases, and 12 bases stayed unmatched. The CDR3 sequence is 16 residues long. The CDR3 sequence is CASSLRTGSTGGEQYF. The CDR3 coding sequence is TGTGCCAGCAGCTTAAGGACAGGGTCAACAGGCGGCGAGCAGTACTTC.

Note on this clone: The sample holds other DNA sequences that translate to the same CDR3. V is TRBV15 and J is TRBJ2-7; a weak D match, TRBD1 (6 bases). Germline values: CDR1 LNHNV, CDR2 YYDKDF (reference sequence). Between the trimmed V and J ends, which lost 0 bases and 3 bases, there was a span of 6 bases. CDR3 length equals 13 residues. For the CDR3, the DNA is TGTGCCACCAGCAGAGAAGGGGGCTACGAGCAGTACTTC. Translated, it gives CATSREGGYEQYF.

The chain joins TRBV4-1 to TRBJ2-1; 7 bases line up with TRBD2. After removal of 1 base from V and 6 bases from J, the junction contained 9 bases not matched to a gene. From germline, CDR1 is MGHRA and CDR2 YSYEKL. The CDR3 contains 16 residues. CDR3 in DNA: TGCGCCAGCAGCCAAGTAGTAGGACTAGTAACCAATGAGCAGTTCTTC. Translated, it gives CASSQVVGLVTNEQFF.

V and J are TRBV29-1 and TRBJ1-2; tentatively, D is TRBD1 (5 bases). Per the germline V gene, CDR1 is SQVTM and CDR2 is ANQGSEA. V shed 3 bases and J shed 2 bases, with 16 bases lying between them. This CDR3 is built from 15 residues. CDR3 in DNA: TGCAGCGTTGAGAGCAGGGCAGGGAGCAACTATGGCTACACCTTC. Translation gives CSVESRAGSNYGYTF.

The chain employs TRBV5-6 and TRBJ1-1, with a weak D call TRBD1 (5 bases). This CDR3 is 13 amino acids long. Germline V CDR1 and CDR2: SGHDT, YYEEEE. V was pared by 3 bases and J by 1 base, with 7 bases between. The CDR3 DNA is TGTGCCAGCAGCTATACAGGGAACACTGAAGCTTTCTTT. It yields the protein CASSYTGNTEAFF.

This clone came up once. This chain links TRBV18 with TRBJ1-2; 7 bases agree with TRBD1. J was trimmed by 5 bases and V by 3 bases; bases with no gene match: 9. The V gene's germline CDR1 is KGHSH and CDR2 LQKENI. The CDR3 is 15 residues long. CDR3 residues: CASSPIGTELYGYTF. CDR3 nucleotide sequence: TGTGCCAGCTCACCGATCGGGACAGAACTTTATGGCTACACCTTC.

The rearrangement uses TRBV5-8 and TRBJ1-2; D is perhaps TRBD1 (5 bases). The ends were cut back, 4 bases at V and 6 bases at J, with 19 bases in the middle. The CDR3 has 15 amino acids. Germline V gene data show CDR1 as SGHTS and CDR2 as YDEGEE. The CDR3 region is CASSDFLQGSDGYTF. Written as DNA, the CDR3 is TGTGCCAGCAGCGATTTCCTCCAGGGAAGCGATGGCTACACCTTC.

The CDR3 protein is CASRFLLLAGVLGYF. CDR3 bases: TGTGCAAGTCGCTTCCTTCTACTAGCGGGAGTACTAGGGTACTTC. V usage is TRBV12-2 and J usage is TRBJ2-7; TRBD2, the D gene given by the table, was not confirmed from the DNA. TRBV12-2 is noted as a pseudogene. The CDR3 spans 15 residues.

The V call is TRBV20-1, the J call TRBJ2-1; D call uncertain. V dropped 3 bases and J dropped 6 bases, with 6 bases sitting between them. This CDR3 has 11 amino acids. Germline CDR1 reads DFQATT; CDR2 reads SNEGSKA (reference sequence). The CDR3 is CSAREINEQFF. CDR3 in DNA: TGCAGTGCTAGGGAGATCAATGAGCAGTTCTTC.

J is TRBJ1-4 and V is TRBV6-5; no clear D. The CDR3 is 15 residues long. V gave up 5 bases and J gave up 8 bases, with 18 bases separating them. The V gene's germline CDR1 is MNHEY and CDR2 SVGAGI. The CDR3 spells CASSPWLDTSEKLFF. The CDR3 nucleotides are TGTGCCAGCAGTCCCTGGCTCGATACGAGCGAAAAACTGTTTTTT.

The chain combines TRBV5-6 with TRBJ2-1, with no clear D. The germline CDR1 and CDR2 sequences are SGHDT and YYEEEE. V lost 0 bases and J lost 5, with 6 bases in between. The CDR3 has 13 amino acids. CDR3: CASSLGANNEQFF. In DNA form, the CDR3 reads TGTGCCAGCAGCTTGGGGGCTAACAATGAGCAGTTCTTC.

The chain recombines TRBV25-1 with TRBJ2-1; the D is unclear. Trimming took 3 bases from V and 3 from J, leaving 6 bases between them. This CDR3 has 13 residues. The germline CDR1 and CDR2 sequences are MGHDK and SYGVNS. This CDR3 is CASSDPLYNEQFF. The CDR3 DNA reads TGTGCCAGCAGTGACCCCCTCTACAATGAGCAGTTCTTC.

The V and J genes are TRBV5-1 and TRBJ1-1; D gene ambiguous. The CDR3 totals 14 residues. V shed 0 bases and J shed 4 bases, with 10 bases lying between them. Germline V gene data show CDR1 as SGHRS and CDR2 as YFSETQ. The CDR3 protein is CASSLGQSGTEAFF. CDR3 sequence (DNA): TGCGCCAGCAGCTTGGGGCAATCCGGCACTGAAGCTTTCTTT.

The J gene is TRBJ2-1, the V gene TRBV4-1, with D unclear. With 0 bases removed from V and 8 bases from J, the gap between germline ends came to 5 bases. This CDR3 is 12 amino acids long. The V gene's germline CDR1 is MGHRA and CDR2 YSYEKL. Here the CDR3 DNA reads TGCGCCAGCAGCCAAGAGGACGATGAGCAGTTCTTC. Translating gives CASSQEDDEQFF.

The chain uses TRBV5-4 and TRBJ2-1; maybe TRBD2 (5 bases). The germline CDR1 and CDR2 sequences are SGHNT and YYREEE (reference sequence). Trimming pared 3 bases from V and 8 bases from J, leaving 6 bases between. The CDR3 is 11 residues long. The CDR3 here is CASSWRDEQFF. The CDR3 region has the DNA TGTGCCAGCAGCTGGCGGGATGAGCAGTTCTTC.